A single sample gave rise to the 16 T cell receptor beta chains below, sequenced in a study of T cells in Graves' hyperthyroidism and ophthalmopathy. TCR beta CDR3 sequences were amplified from RNA transcripts. An initial round of RT-PCR targeting the TCR CDR3 relied on the HTBI primer set. TCRdb re-analysed the multiplex PCR reads in MiXCR, keeping a single row per CDR3 protein. The profile shows some 500,000 distinct CDR3 sequences, 13% to 15% of them singletons. Sequencing input: blood. Receptor source: a woman between 18 and 29 years old with Graves' hyperthyroidism.

This clonotype occurred many times. CDR3 in DNA: TGTGCCAGCAGTTATGAGGCAGCTGTTACGAACTATGGCTACACCTTC. Its protein product is CASSYEAAVTNYGYTF. The chain is built from TRBV6-1 and TRBJ1-2; D is undetermined. Trimming stripped 5 bases from V and 2 bases from J, with 18 bases between. The CDR3 is made up of 16 amino acids. Germline loops: CDR1 MNHNS, CDR2 SASEGT.

The rearrangement uses TRBV6-5 and TRBJ2-1; 12 nucleotides agree with TRBD2. The V gene's germline CDR1 is MNHEY and CDR2 SVGAGI. V trimming: 0 bases; J trimming: 5 bases; junction bases outside the gene matches: 2. The CDR3 length is 16 residues. CDR3 loop: CASSYSGLAGNNEQFF. As DNA, the CDR3 is TGTGCCAGCAGTTACTCAGGACTAGCGGGGAACAATGAGCAGTTCTTC.

This clonotype was counted at least ten times. This chain links TRBV20-1 with TRBJ1-1; D not resolved. V shed 2 bases and J shed 1 base, with 8 bases lying between them. The CDR3 is 13 residues long. Per germline, CDR1 DFQATT and CDR2 SNEGSKA (reference sequence). The CDR3 reads CSARLRRNTEAFF. CDR3 nucleotide sequence: TGCAGTGCTAGACTCAGAAGGAACACTGAAGCTTTCTTT.

This clonotype showed up many times. The V call is TRBV9, the J call TRBJ2-7; D is possibly TRBD1 or TRBD2 (6 bases each). CDR3 length: 14 amino acids. Germline lookup yields CDR1 SGDLS and CDR2 YYNGEE. The V end was cut by 3 bases, the J end by 1 base, with 11 bases between. The CDR3 coding sequence is TGTGCCAGCAGCGAAGGAGGGGGTTCCTACGAGCAGTACTTC. Translation: CASSEGGGSYEQYF.

In its sample, this clonotype was seen many times. This chain joins TRBV11-2 and TRBJ2-5, with 7 bases fitting TRBD2. CDR3 length: 17 residues. V lost 5 bases to trimming and J lost 5 bases; unmatched junction nucleotides: 17. Germline CDR1 and CDR2: SGHAT and FQNNGV. The CDR3 protein is CASSAPPGLAALETQYF. The CDR3 DNA follows: TGTGCCAGCAGCGCCCCACCGGGGCTAGCGGCTCTGGAGACCCAGTACTTC.

At least ten counts were recorded for this clonotype. J is TRBJ1-2 and V is TRBV2; D not certain. Germline V gives CDR1 SNHLY, CDR2 FYNNEI. Deletions cut 5 bases from V and 1 base from J, with 14 bases between. The CDR3 spans 15 residues. Here the CDR3 reads CASSQSLFFNYGYTF. The DNA for the CDR3 is TGTGCCAGCAGTCAGTCCTTGTTTTTTAACTATGGCTACACCTTC.

This clonotype was recorded many times. The chain carries TRBV7-3 and TRBJ2-5; D unclear. The V and J ends lost 5 bases and 5 bases respectively, with 12 bases between them. Germline loops: CDR1 SGHTA, CDR2 FQGTGA. CDR3 length: 13 residues. The CDR3 sequence: CASSLVMEETQYF. The CDR3 coding sequence is TGTGCCAGCAGCCTCGTAATGGAGGAGACCCAGTACTTC.

The rearrangement links TRBV2 to TRBJ2-4; 16 bases fit TRBD2. Trimming removed 6 bases from V and 6 bases from J; junction bases left unmatched: 8. This CDR3 has 17 amino acids. Germline CDR1 SNHLY, CDR2 FYNNEI. The CDR3 region is CASSPGLAGGLGNIQYF. CDR3 nucleotides: TGTGCCAGCAGCCCGGGACTAGCGGGAGGGCTAGGAAACATTCAGTACTTC.

The chain has TRBV19 and TRBJ2-7; 9 bases are shared with TRBD2. This CDR3 contains 19 residues. CDR1 and CDR2 from the germline V gene are LNHDA and SQIVND (reference sequence). J lost 2 bases, V lost 1 base, and 15 bases had no gene match. Written as DNA, the CDR3 is TGTGCCAGTAGTATAGCGGAGGGTTTACGGCGGGAGGGGACCTACGAGCAGTACTTC. It specifies CASSIAEGLRREGTYEQYF.

This sequence joins TRBV12-3 or TRBV12-4 and TRBJ1-6, with a tentative D call TRBD1 (5 bases). Trimming left V 7 bases short and J 0 bases short, with 19 bases between. This CDR3 comprises 18 residues. Here the CDR3 DNA reads TGTGCCAGCACCATTTTTAGGGGCTCCAGCTCCTATAATTCACCCCTCCACTTT. Its protein is CASTIFRGSSSYNSPLHF.

This clonotype was found a few times. V is TRBV3-1 and J is TRBJ1-3; TRBD1 might be the D (5 bases). Germline CDR1 reads LGHDT; CDR2 reads YNNKEL (reference sequence). The CDR3 totals 14 residues. Trimming took off 1 base at V and 6 bases at J, with 10 bases between the two ends. The CDR3 loop reads CASSQGGSINTIYF. The DNA of the CDR3 is TGTGCCAGCAGCCAAGGGGGGTCGATAAACACCATATATTTT.

The genes are TRBV4-1 and TRBJ2-7; 10 bases map to TRBD1. The CDR3 is 16 residues long. After removal of 0 bases from V and 3 bases from J, the junction contained 5 bases not matched to a gene. CDR1 and CDR2 (germline): MGHRA, YSYEKL. CDR3 loop: CASSQDPGTGDYEQYF. In DNA form, the CDR3 reads TGCGCCAGCAGCCAAGACCCCGGGACAGGGGACTACGAGCAGTACTTC.

This clonotype occurred many times. V and J are TRBV20-1 and TRBJ1-2; a possible D gene is TRBD1 (6 bases). CDR3 length: 13 residues. Trimming took off 1 base at V and 0 bases at J, with 6 bases between the two ends. Germline V CDR1 and CDR2: DFQATT, SNEGSKA (reference sequence). The CDR3, as DNA: TGCAGTGCTAGAGGACAGGCTAACTATGGCTACACCTTC. Translated, it gives CSARGQANYGYTF.

This clonotype showed up many times. The gene calls are TRBV5-1 and TRBJ1-4; TRBD1 aligns across 7 bases. V gave up 3 bases and J gave up 7 bases; unmatched junction bases: 6. The CDR3 runs 14 residues. Germline V gene sequence: CDR1 SGHRS, CDR2 YFSETQ. The CDR3 spells CASSSGQDSEKLFF. CDR3 sequence (DNA): TGCGCCAGCAGCTCCGGACAGGACTCTGAAAAACTGTTTTTT.

This clonotype has at least ten counts. V usage is TRBV12-3 or TRBV12-4 and J usage is TRBJ1-5; tentatively, D is TRBD1 (5 bases). The germline V and J ends were trimmed by 5 bases and 7 bases, with 15 bases remaining between them. The CDR3 sequence is 14 residues long. The CDR3 nucleotides are TGTGCCAGCAGTGCCAGGGTACTTGACCAGCCCCAGCATTTT. Translating gives CASSARVLDQPQHF.

This clonotype was seen a handful of times. This rearrangement joins TRBV4-1 to TRBJ1-1; TRBD1 matches at 7 bases. Trimming took 1 base from V and 6 from J; bases not matched to a gene: 14. The CDR3 spans 17 residues. CDR1 and CDR2 from the germline V gene are MGHRA and YSYEKL. The CDR3 reads CASSQGVLVQGLPEAFF. In DNA, the CDR3 is TGCGCCAGCAGCCAAGGAGTGTTGGTACAGGGGTTGCCTGAAGCTTTCTTT.